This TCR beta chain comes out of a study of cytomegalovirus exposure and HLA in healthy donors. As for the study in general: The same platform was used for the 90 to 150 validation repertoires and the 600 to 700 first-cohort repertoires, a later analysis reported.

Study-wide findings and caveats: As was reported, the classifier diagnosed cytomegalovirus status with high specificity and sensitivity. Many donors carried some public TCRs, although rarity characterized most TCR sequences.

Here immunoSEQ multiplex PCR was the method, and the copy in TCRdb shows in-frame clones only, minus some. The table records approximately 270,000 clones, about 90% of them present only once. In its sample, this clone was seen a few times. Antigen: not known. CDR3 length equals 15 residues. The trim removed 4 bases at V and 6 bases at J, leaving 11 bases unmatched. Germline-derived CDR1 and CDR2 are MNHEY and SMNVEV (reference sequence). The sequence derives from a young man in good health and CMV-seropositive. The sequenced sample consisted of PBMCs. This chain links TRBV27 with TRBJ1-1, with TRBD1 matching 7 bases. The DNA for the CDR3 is TGTGCCAGCAGTTCCCTAGGAGGACAGGAGGCTGAAGCTTTCTTT. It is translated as CASSSLGGQEAEAFF.